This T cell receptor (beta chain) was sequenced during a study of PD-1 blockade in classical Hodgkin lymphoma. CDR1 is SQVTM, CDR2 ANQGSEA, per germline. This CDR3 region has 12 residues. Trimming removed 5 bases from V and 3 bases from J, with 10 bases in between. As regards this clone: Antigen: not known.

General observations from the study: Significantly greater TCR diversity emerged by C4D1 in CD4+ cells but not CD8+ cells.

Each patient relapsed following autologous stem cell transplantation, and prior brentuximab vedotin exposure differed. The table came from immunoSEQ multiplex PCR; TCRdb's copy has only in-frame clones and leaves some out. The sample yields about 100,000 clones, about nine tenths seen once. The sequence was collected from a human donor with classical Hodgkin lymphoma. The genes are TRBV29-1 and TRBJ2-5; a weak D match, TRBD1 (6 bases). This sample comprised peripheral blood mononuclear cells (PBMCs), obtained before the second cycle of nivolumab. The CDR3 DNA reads TGCAGCGTTAGGACAGATAAAGAGACCCAGTACTTC. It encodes CSVRTDKETQYF.